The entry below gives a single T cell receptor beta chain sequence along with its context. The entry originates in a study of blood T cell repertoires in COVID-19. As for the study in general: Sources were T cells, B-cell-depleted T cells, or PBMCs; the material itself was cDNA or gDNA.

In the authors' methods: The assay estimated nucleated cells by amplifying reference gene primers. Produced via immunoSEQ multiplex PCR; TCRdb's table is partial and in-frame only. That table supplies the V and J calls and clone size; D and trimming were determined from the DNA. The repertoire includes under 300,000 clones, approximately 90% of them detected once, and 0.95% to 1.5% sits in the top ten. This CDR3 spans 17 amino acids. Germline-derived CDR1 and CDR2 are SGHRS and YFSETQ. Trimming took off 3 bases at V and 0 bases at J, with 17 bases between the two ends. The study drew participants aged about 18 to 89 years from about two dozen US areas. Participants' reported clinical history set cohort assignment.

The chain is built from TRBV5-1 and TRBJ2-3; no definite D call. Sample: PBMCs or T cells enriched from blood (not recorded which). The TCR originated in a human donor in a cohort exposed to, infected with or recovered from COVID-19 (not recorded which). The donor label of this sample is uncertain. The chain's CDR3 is CASSWSWRSESTDTQYF. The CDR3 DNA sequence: TGCGCCAGCAGCTGGAGCTGGAGATCTGAGAGCACAGATACGCAGTATTTT.